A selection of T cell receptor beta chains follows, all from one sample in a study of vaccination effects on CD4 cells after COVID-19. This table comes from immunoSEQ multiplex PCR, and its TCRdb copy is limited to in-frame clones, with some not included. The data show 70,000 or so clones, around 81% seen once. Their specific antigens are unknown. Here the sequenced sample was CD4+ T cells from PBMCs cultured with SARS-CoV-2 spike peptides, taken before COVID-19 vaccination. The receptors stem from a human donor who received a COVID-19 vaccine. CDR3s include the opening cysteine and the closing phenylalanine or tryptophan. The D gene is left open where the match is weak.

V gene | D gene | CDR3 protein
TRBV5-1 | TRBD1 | CASSRFQGAVTEAFF
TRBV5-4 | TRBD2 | CASSSGLAFTTDTQYF
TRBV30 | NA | CAWSVSWPEGYTF
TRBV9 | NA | CASSSERGSYANEKLFF
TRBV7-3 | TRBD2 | CASSLGGVNEQFF
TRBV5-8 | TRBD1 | CASSPGQGGEGYTF
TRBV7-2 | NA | CASTDLYTDTQYF
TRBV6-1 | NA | CASSDGGSGNTIYF
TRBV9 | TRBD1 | CASSVSAQGNPDTQYF
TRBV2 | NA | CASSGVGGSNQPQHF
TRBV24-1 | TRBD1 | CATSDLKGATQYF
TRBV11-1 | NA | CASSLQGVLGTDTQYF
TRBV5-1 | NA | CASAWGNREGTEAFF
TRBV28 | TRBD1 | CASTTLGTGGFIGGYTF
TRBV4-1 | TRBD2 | CASSQDYRTSGGDTQYF
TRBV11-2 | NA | CASSLGVYGYTF
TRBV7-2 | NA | CASRIGGADTQYF
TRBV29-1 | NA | CSVVSLNTEAFF
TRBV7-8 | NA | CASSLGLRLSGTDYGYTF
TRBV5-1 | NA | CASRETLTGETQYF
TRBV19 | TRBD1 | CASSIGQGRITGELFF
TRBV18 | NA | CASSPRGGDYGYTF
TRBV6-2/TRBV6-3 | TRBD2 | CASSLPSGGTYNEQFF